These 24 T cell receptor beta chains were sequenced from one sample in a study of T cell repertoires in cytomegalovirus infection. Their antigens are not known. TCRdb processed the reads anew with MiXCR; each CDR3 protein has one entry. The table includes approximately 730,000 distinct CDR3 sequences, approximately 32% detected once. The material was cultured CD8+ T cells from PBMCs, obtained from culture after CMV antigen stimulation. These receptors were collected from a human donor in good health (CMV status not recorded). Some clones in this sample may be carry-over from other donors' samples.

V usage is TRBV7-6 and J usage is TRBJ2-7, with unresolved D. The CDR3 runs to 16 residues. Looked up from germline, CDR1 is SGHVS and CDR2 is FNYEAQ. Deletions cut 0 bases from V and 2 bases from J, with 14 bases between. The CDR3 nucleotides are TGTGCCAGCAGCTTAGCGGGGTCGGGCCCAGCCTACGAGCAGTACTTC. Translated: CASSLAGSGPAYEQYF.

The chain carries TRBV7-2 and TRBJ2-5, with 9 bases that match TRBD2. J lost 5 bases, V lost 1 base, and 8 bases had no gene match. This CDR3 contains 16 residues. Looked up from germline, CDR1 is SGHTA and CDR2 is FQGNSA. Written as DNA, the CDR3 is TGTGCCAGCAGCTTAGGGTACAGCGGGGGGACCGAGACCCAGTACTTC. Protein product: CASSLGYSGGTETQYF.

This clonotype has a handful of counts. The chain uses TRBV7-6 and TRBJ1-2; D is undetermined. V lost 0 bases to trimming and J lost 6 bases, with 14 bases between them. The V gene's germline CDR1 is SGHVS and CDR2 FNYEAQ. This CDR3 has 15 residues. The CDR3: CASSLAGRTPHGYTF. Written as DNA, the CDR3 is TGTGCCAGCAGCTTAGCCGGCCGGACCCCCCATGGCTACACCTTC.

This clonotype is medium-sized (0.01 to 0.1%) within its sample. J is TRBJ1-1 and V is TRBV7-6; D ambiguous. V was pared by 3 bases and J by 2 bases, with 7 bases between. The CDR3 has 13 residues. Germline-derived CDR1 and CDR2 are SGHVS and FNYEAQ. CDR3 DNA: TGTGCCAGCAGCTTTTTCTCAAACACTGAAGCTTTCTTT. Its protein is CASSFFSNTEAFF.

J is TRBJ2-5 and V is TRBV24-1; either TRBD1 or TRBD2 may supply D (5 bases each). In germline, CDR1 is KGHDR, CDR2 SFDVKD. V was cut by 1 base and J by 2 bases, with 16 bases left in between. The CDR3 totals 17 residues. The CDR3 loop is CATSDFPLGAVQETQYF. The CDR3 region has the DNA TGTGCCACCAGTGATTTCCCTCTCGGGGCGGTTCAAGAGACCCAGTACTTC.

This clonotype was found a few times. The chain couples TRBV12-3 or TRBV12-4 to TRBJ2-7, with 7 positions matching TRBD1. The CDR3 extends over 16 amino acids. The ends lost 1 base at V and 6 bases at J; junction bases unmatched: 12. CDR3 sequence reads: CASSLGGGGFWSEQYF. The CDR3 DNA follows: TGTGCCAGCAGTTTAGGAGGGGGCGGATTCTGGTCCGAGCAGTACTTC.

The V call is TRBV5-1, the J call TRBJ2-2, with a possible D match to TRBD2 (5 bases). Germline CDR1 reads SGHRS; CDR2 reads YFSETQ. The CDR3 extends over 12 amino acids. V lost 9 bases and J lost 4, with 10 bases in between. In DNA, the CDR3 is TGCGCCATGCGGGTGAGCACCGGGGAGCTGTTTTTT. This translates into CAMRVSTGELFF. Filled out from reference TRBV5-1 and TRBJ2-2, the complete variable domain reads KAGVTQTPRYLIKTRGQQVTLSCSPISGHRSVSWYQQTPGQGLQFLFEYFSETQRNKGNFPGRFSGRQFSNSRSEMNVSTLELGDSALYLCAMRVSTGELFFGEGSRLTVL.

Only a few counts were recorded for this clonotype. V gene TRBV7-6 combines with J gene TRBJ2-1; TRBD1 aligns across 7 bases. There are 14 residues in the CDR3. Germline CDR1 reads SGHVS; CDR2 reads FNYEAQ. V trimming: 5 bases; J trimming: 5 bases; junction bases outside the gene matches: 6. CDR3 DNA: TGTGCCAGCAGCCGATACACAGGGGACAATGAGCAGTTCTTC. Protein product: CASSRYTGDNEQFF.

Only a few counts were recorded for this clonotype. This chain links TRBV7-6 with TRBJ2-3; D assignment may be TRBD1 or TRBD2 (5 bases each). The CDR3 consists of 14 residues. Per the germline V gene, CDR1 is SGHVS and CDR2 is FNYEAQ. Deletions cut 5 bases from V and 3 bases from J, with 12 bases between. In nucleotides, the CDR3 is TGTGCCAGCAGCATCGACAGAGGGACAGATACGCAGTATTTT. Its protein product is CASSIDRGTDTQYF. Complete variable domain (other parts from reference TRBV7-6 and TRBJ2-3): GAGVSQSPRYKVTKRGQDVALRCDPISGHVSLYWYRQALGQGPEFLTYFNYEAQQDKSGLPNDRFSAERPEGSISTLTIQRTEQRDSAMYRCASSIDRGTDTQYFGPGTRLTVL.

This chain's CDR3 is CASSERGLGDQPQHF. DNA for the CDR3: TGTGCCAGCAGTGAGAGGGGGCTGGGCGATCAGCCCCAGCATTTT. The rearrangement uses TRBV2 and TRBJ1-5; TRBD1 matches at 7 bases. The CDR3 is 15 residues long. CDR1 SNHLY and CDR2 FYNNEI come from the germline V gene. The ends lost 3 bases at V and 5 bases at J; junction bases unmatched: 7. Filled out from reference TRBV2 and TRBJ1-5, the complete variable domain reads EPEVTQTPSHQVTQMGQEVILRCVPISNHLYFYWYRQILGQKVEFLVSFYNNEISEKSEIFDDQFSVERPDGSNFTLKIRSTKLEDSAMYFCASSERGLGDQPQHFGDGTRLSIL.

This chain links TRBV2 with TRBJ2-7; TRBD1 matches at 7 bases. The CDR3 runs 13 residues. Germline loops: CDR1 SNHLY, CDR2 FYNNEI. J lost 5 bases, V lost 6 bases, and 7 bases had no gene match. The CDR3 DNA follows: TGTGCCAGCAGGGGGGACAGTCCCCACGAGCAGTACTTC. Amino acid sequence: CASRGDSPHEQYF.

CDR3 in amino acids: CASSLAAGGHTQYF. The CDR3 DNA reads TGTGCCAGCAGCTTAGCAGCGGGGGGGCATACGCAGTATTTT. The rearrangement joins TRBV7-9 to TRBJ2-3, with 10 bases matching TRBD2. The CDR3 spans 14 residues. The J segment lost 7 bases and the V segment lost 0 bases, leaving 1 base of the junction unmatched. Germline V gene data show CDR1 as SEHNR and CDR2 as FQNEAQ (reference sequence). Combining the CDR3 with reference TRBV7-9 and TRBJ2-3 gives the whole variable domain DTGVSQNPRHKITKRGQNVTFRCDPISEHNRLYWYRQTLGQGPEFLTYFQNEAQLEKSRLLSDRFSAERPKGSFSTLEIQRTEQGDSAMYLCASSLAAGGHTQYFGPGTRLTVL.

The chain joins TRBV10-3 to TRBJ2-7; D uncertain. The CDR3 contains 11 residues. The germline V gene encodes CDR1 ENHRY and CDR2 SYGVKD. V was trimmed by 3 bases and J by 7 bases, leaving 7 bases between them. DNA of the CDR3: TGTGCCATCAGTGATTCCGAAGAGCAGTACTTC. Translating gives CAISDSEEQYF.

The J gene is TRBJ2-7, the V gene TRBV7-9, with TRBD1 matching 11 bases. This CDR3 spans 15 amino acids. Germline trimming cut 5 bases from V and 4 bases from J; bases unmatched to any gene: 7. From germline, CDR1 is SEHNR and CDR2 FQNEAQ (reference sequence). In DNA form, the CDR3 reads TGTGCCAGCAGCCCACAGGACAGGGGGCTATACGAGCAGTACTTC. Translated, it gives CASSPQDRGLYEQYF.

This clonotype occurred many times. CDR3 amino acids: CASRSGNSNQPQHF. CDR3 in DNA: TGTGCCAGCAGGTCGGGGAATAGCAATCAGCCCCAGCATTTT. The gene calls are TRBV27 and TRBJ1-5; the D is unclear. The V end was cut by 6 bases, the J end by 0 bases, with 9 bases between. Per germline, CDR1 MNHEY and CDR2 SMNVEV (reference sequence). This CDR3 has 14 amino acids.

This clonotype showed up many times. V gene TRBV27 combines with J gene TRBJ2-7, with D perhaps being TRBD1 or TRBD2 (5 bases each). Germline V CDR1 and CDR2: MNHEY, SMNVEV (reference sequence). The CDR3 has 15 amino acids. The V gene lost 2 bases and the J gene lost 2 bases, with 13 bases spanning the gap. The CDR3 sequence: CASSLRWDRAYEQYF. The CDR3 DNA sequence: TGTGCCAGCAGTTTAAGATGGGACCGGGCCTACGAGCAGTACTTC.

This chain joins TRBV7-4 and TRBJ1-2, with 7 positions matching TRBD1. The V segment lost 2 bases and the J segment 6 bases; nucleotides outside the gene matches: 9. The V gene's germline CDR1 is SGHVT and CDR2 SQSDAQ. CDR3 length: 15 residues. The CDR3 region is CASSLPERGRDGYTF. The CDR3 DNA sequence: TGTGCCAGCAGCTTACCCGAAAGGGGGCGCGATGGCTACACCTTC.

This clonotype was counted only a few times. The J gene is TRBJ2-3, the V gene TRBV7-2; tentative D call: TRBD2 (5 bases). Germline V gene sequence: CDR1 SGHTA, CDR2 FQGNSA. The CDR3 consists of 15 residues. V lost 2 bases and J 3 bases, leaving 12 bases between the germline ends. The CDR3 coding sequence is TGTGCCAGCAGCTTAAACAGAGGGCTTACAGATACGCAGTATTTT. This translates into CASSLNRGLTDTQYF.

This clonotype showed up just once. The genes are TRBV19 and TRBJ1-1, with D perhaps matching TRBD1 (5 bases). V was clipped by 3 bases and J by 0 bases, with 14 bases between them. The germline gives CDR1 LNHDA, CDR2 SQIVND (reference sequence). CDR3 length: 16 amino acids. The CDR3 loop reads CASSIRRQIMNTEAFF. The DNA for the CDR3 is TGTGCCAGTAGTATCAGGCGACAGATCATGAACACTGAAGCTTTCTTT.

Concerning this clonotype: The junction departs from the called germline gene at one end, perhaps through a read error. Written as DNA, the CDR3 is TGCAGCGTTGCTGGACCCGAGGGTTTCGAGGTTTTT. Translation gives CSVAGPEGFEVF. The V and J genes are TRBV29-1 and TRBJ2-2; the D gene is possibly TRBD2 (5 bases). The CDR3 totals 12 residues. Germline loops: CDR1 SQVTM, CDR2 ANQGSEA.

A word on this clonotype: A much larger clone differs from this one at a single base, so this may be a read error. No conserved phenylalanine or tryptophan is present at the end of the CDR3, so a read error is the likely explanation. The chain employs TRBV7-8 and TRBJ2-1; 9 nucleotides align to TRBD1. The trim removed 4 bases at V and 4 bases at J, leaving 5 bases unmatched. This CDR3 comprises 15 residues. Germline CDR1 SGHVS, CDR2 FQNEAQ. The DNA of the CDR3 is TGTGCCAGCAGCTCCGGGACAGGGTTATACAATGAGCAGTTCTCC. Its protein product is CASSSGTGLYNEQFS.

This chain links TRBV6-1 with TRBJ2-7; D call uncertain. The ends were cut back, 2 bases at V and 3 bases at J, with 11 bases in the middle. This CDR3 is 14 amino acids long. The germline V gene has CDR1 MNHNS and CDR2 SASEGT. The CDR3 reads CASSEWGTVYEQYV. The CDR3 DNA is TGTGCCAGCAGTGAATGGGGAACTGTCTACGAGCAGTACGTC.

This clonotype was observed a few times. The chain couples TRBV10-3 to TRBJ1-2; D call uncertain. Trimming took 10 bases from V and 7 from J, leaving 19 bases between them. The CDR3 consists of 13 residues. Germline V gene data show CDR1 as ENHRY and CDR2 as SYGVKD. Here the CDR3 reads CATALPEDLGYTF. Written as DNA, the CDR3 is TGTGCCACCGCCCTCCCCGAGGATCTTGGCTACACCTTC.

Many counts were recorded for this clonotype. The rearrangement links TRBV7-9 to TRBJ2-2, with 8 bases identical to TRBD1. From germline, CDR1 is SEHNR and CDR2 FQNEAQ (reference sequence). The CDR3 covers 18 residues. Losses at the gene ends were 1 base for V and 5 bases for J; bases not matched to a gene: 12. This chain's CDR3 is CASSLVPSDRERTGELFF. DNA of the CDR3: TGTGCCAGCAGCTTAGTGCCGTCGGACAGGGAGAGGACCGGGGAGCTGTTTTTT.